One and the same sample provided the 28 T cell receptor beta chains below, sequenced in a study of T cell changes during pregnancy in multiple sclerosis. Sequencing used immunoSEQ multiplex PCR; TCRdb keeps in-frame clones, though not all of them. Seen here are around 48,000 clones, 88% observed once, and the top ten hold around 1.2%. Sample: CD4+ T cells from peripheral blood mononuclear cells, taken in the second trimester of pregnancy. The receptors stem from a female donor with multiple sclerosis, enrolled in a pregnancy study.

The J gene is TRBJ2-4, the V gene TRBV2; tentatively, D is TRBD1 (6 bases). The CDR3 is 15 amino acids. V was cut by 6 bases and J by 3 bases, with 15 bases left in between. The germline CDR1 and CDR2 sequences are SNHLY and FYNNEI. The CDR3 coding sequence is TGTGCCAGCAGGATTACAGGGTCCCACAAAAACATTCAGTACTTC. Protein product: CASRITGSHKNIQYF.

The J gene is TRBJ1-2, the V gene TRBV7-2, with D tentatively TRBD1 (5 bases). The CDR3 has 15 residues. The germline V gene has CDR1 SGHTA and CDR2 FQGNSA. The V and J ends lost 2 bases and 4 bases respectively, with 14 bases between them. This CDR3 reads CASSLSWAGSYGYTF. CDR3 DNA: TGTGCCAGCAGCTTAAGTTGGGCAGGGTCCTATGGCTACACCTTC. Full variable domain (remainder filled in from reference TRBV7-2 and TRBJ1-2): GAGVSQSPSNKVTEKGKDVELRCDPISGHTALYWYRQSLGQGLEFLIYFQGNSAPDKSGLPSDRFSAERTGGSVSTLTIQRTQQEDSAVYLCASSLSWAGSYGYTFGSGTRLTVV.

J is TRBJ1-2 and V is TRBV19, with 7 bases fitting TRBD1. The germline CDR1 and CDR2 sequences are LNHDA and SQIVND (reference sequence). CDR3 length: 14 amino acids. V was clipped by 5 bases and J by 2 bases; unmatched bases: 5. CDR3 in amino acids: CASSFGQENYGYTF. The CDR3 region has the DNA TGTGCCAGTAGTTTCGGACAGGAGAACTATGGCTACACCTTC.

This chain uses TRBV4-3 with TRBJ2-7, with TRBD2 matching over 9 bases. This CDR3 contains 16 residues. Per the germline V gene, CDR1 is LGHNA and CDR2 is YSLEER. Trimming removed 0 bases from V and 7 bases from J; junction bases left unmatched: 10. This CDR3 reads CASSQDLLAGHKEQYF. The DNA of the CDR3 is TGCGCCAGCAGCCAAGATTTGCTAGCGGGACACAAGGAGCAGTACTTC.

The chain uses TRBV2 and TRBJ2-1; D may be TRBD2 (5 bases). CDR3 size: 13 residues. V was clipped by 8 bases and J by 4 bases, with 12 bases between them. Per germline, CDR1 SNHLY and CDR2 FYNNEI. CDR3 in DNA: TGTGCCAGCGGAATAGCGATTTACAATGAGCAGTTCTTC. It specifies CASGIAIYNEQFF.

J is TRBJ2-4 and V is TRBV2; the D is unclear. V was shortened by 4 bases and J by 3 bases, with 13 bases between the two germline ends. Germline V gives CDR1 SNHLY, CDR2 FYNNEI. The CDR3 sequence is 15 residues long. The CDR3 bases are TGTGCCAGCAGTGCGGCCCTAGAGGACAAAAACATTCAGTACTTC. Translating gives CASSAALEDKNIQYF. Filled out from reference TRBV2 and TRBJ2-4, the complete variable domain reads EPEVTQTPSHQVTQMGQEVILRCVPISNHLYFYWYRQILGQKVEFLVSFYNNEISEKSEIFDDQFSVERPDGSNFTLKIRSTKLEDSAMYFCASSAALEDKNIQYFGAGTRLSVL.

V is TRBV11-2 and J is TRBJ2-5, with a tentative D call TRBD2 (5 bases). The CDR3 is made up of 15 amino acids. The V end was cut by 3 bases, the J end by 5 bases, with 16 bases between. Per the germline V gene, CDR1 is SGHAT and CDR2 is FQNNGV. The DNA for the CDR3 is TGTGCCAGCAGCTTTCCGACTCCTCGAGGGGAGACCCAGTACTTC. Its translation is CASSFPTPRGETQYF.

This clone occurred once. The chain employs TRBV5-1 and TRBJ2-5, with a weak D call TRBD1 (5 bases). Germline CDR1 SGHRS, CDR2 YFSETQ. V lost 0 bases to trimming and J lost 1 base, with 13 bases between them. CDR3 length: 16 amino acids. The chain's CDR3 is CASSLVGQGGQETQYF. The CDR3 nucleotides are TGCGCCAGCAGCTTGGTAGGCCAGGGTGGCCAAGAGACCCAGTACTTC.

The chain recombines TRBV4-1 with TRBJ2-3, with D perhaps TRBD2 (6 bases). The CDR3 has 16 residues. CDR1 MGHRA and CDR2 YSYEKL come from the germline V gene. Deletions cut 0 bases from V and 11 bases from J, with 21 bases between. The CDR3 DNA reads TGCGCCAGCAGCCAAGACCGAGCGCGGGGCAGATTAGGGCAGTATTTT. Protein product: CASSQDRARGRLGQYF.

This chain links TRBV6-1 with TRBJ1-1; 10 nucleotides line up with TRBD1. With 11 bases clipped from V and 5 bases from J, the junction kept 11 bases outside the gene matches. The CDR3 has 14 amino acids. Germline V lookup: CDR1 MNHNS, CDR2 SASEGT. CDR3 bases: TGTGCCGGCGAGTATGGGACAGGGGATACTGAAGCTTTCTTT. Encoded protein: CAGEYGTGDTEAFF.

The J gene is TRBJ2-6, the V gene TRBV5-1, with D uncertain. The V gene's germline CDR1 is SGHRS and CDR2 YFSETQ. The CDR3 runs to 17 residues. Between the trimmed V and J ends, which lost 0 bases and 2 bases, there was a span of 12 bases. For the CDR3, the DNA is TGCGCCAGCAGCTTGGGACTCATGGCCCCTGGGGCCAACGTCCTGACTTTC. It translates to CASSLGLMAPGANVLTF.

The V gene is TRBV5-1, the J gene TRBJ2-3; 12 nucleotides line up with TRBD2. The CDR3 totals 18 residues. The J segment lost 3 bases and the V segment lost 4 bases, leaving 12 bases of the junction unmatched. Per the germline V gene, CDR1 is SGHRS and CDR2 is YFSETQ. CDR3 sequence reads: CASSPSLRLAGETDTQYF. The CDR3 DNA sequence: TGCGCCAGCAGCCCATCCCTCAGACTAGCGGGAGAGACAGATACGCAGTATTTT.

The DNA for the CDR3 is TGTGCCAGCAGTCAGACAGGGATTAACTATGGCTACACCTTC. It yields the protein CASSQTGINYGYTF. V usage is TRBV5-4 and J usage is TRBJ1-2, with 7 bases aligning to TRBD1. V lost 5 bases to trimming and J lost 1 base; unmatched junction nucleotides: 5. Germline CDR1 and CDR2: SGHNT and YYREEE (reference sequence). This CDR3 region has 14 residues.

V usage is TRBV6-1 and J usage is TRBJ2-1; 8 nucleotides align to TRBD2. The ends lost 4 bases at V and 4 bases at J; junction bases unmatched: 3. CDR3 length equals 14 residues. The germline CDR1 and CDR2 sequences are MNHNS and SASEGT. CDR3 sequence: CASSAREGYNEQFF. CDR3 sequence (DNA): TGTGCCAGCAGTGCCCGGGAGGGATACAATGAGCAGTTCTTC.

The V and J genes are TRBV7-2 and TRBJ2-3, with 7 positions matching TRBD2. After removal of 6 bases from V and 4 bases from J, the junction contained 22 bases not matched to a gene. Looked up from germline, CDR1 is SGHTA and CDR2 is FQGNSA. The CDR3 extends over 19 amino acids. This CDR3 is CASRSGYGSGIIMADTQYF. CDR3 in DNA: TGTGCCAGCAGAAGTGGTTATGGGAGCGGGATTATCATGGCAGATACGCAGTATTTT. Based on the CDR3 plus reference TRBV7-2 and TRBJ2-3, the full variable domain is GAGVSQSPSNKVTEKGKDVELRCDPISGHTALYWYRQSLGQGLEFLIYFQGNSAPDKSGLPSDRFSAERTGGSVSTLTIQRTQQEDSAVYLCASRSGYGSGIIMADTQYFGPGTRLTVL.

The rearrangement links TRBV5-1 to TRBJ2-1; 13 bases match TRBD2. V shed 4 bases, J shed 7 bases, and the junction held 11 bases outside the gene matches. Germline V lookup: CDR1 SGHRS, CDR2 YFSETQ. The CDR3 consists of 17 residues. CDR3 DNA: TGCGCCAGCAGCCCCTGGGGACTAGCGGGACAAGGAAATGAGCAGTTCTTC. It translates to CASSPWGLAGQGNEQFF.

V is TRBV28 and J is TRBJ2-3; TRBD2 is a possible D gene (7 bases). CDR3 length: 13 residues. Trimming left V 5 bases short and J 4 bases short, with 10 bases between. Germline-derived CDR1 and CDR2 are MDHEN and SYDVKM. The CDR3 is CASSRGGADTQYF. The DNA for the CDR3 is TGTGCCAGCAGTAGGGGGGGGGCAGATACGCAGTATTTT.

This rearrangement joins TRBV11-1 to TRBJ2-6, with 8 bases identical to TRBD2. The germline gives CDR1 SGHAT, CDR2 FQDESV (reference sequence). The V and J ends lost 4 bases and 0 bases, in that order; junction bases with no gene match: 8. There are 18 residues in the CDR3. The CDR3 coding sequence is TGTGCCAGCAGCTCCCGGGGGGGTACAAGCTCTGGGGCCAACGTCCTGACTTTC. Its protein product is CASSSRGGTSSGANVLTF.

In this sample, this clone turned up a few times. This chain uses TRBV30 with TRBJ1-1, with D maybe TRBD1 (6 bases). Germline CDR1 GTSNPN, CDR2 SVGIG (reference sequence). Deletions cut 4 bases from V and 5 bases from J, with 14 bases between. This CDR3 spans 13 amino acids. CDR3 in DNA: TGTGCCTGGATACAGGGCGGAAGGACTGAAGCTTTCTTT. It yields the protein CAWIQGGRTEAFF.

The chain is built from TRBV9 and TRBJ1-3; no firm D call. Germline loops: CDR1 SGDLS, CDR2 YYNGEE. With 4 bases removed from V and 7 bases from J, the gap between germline ends came to 18 bases. CDR3 length: 15 residues. The DNA for the CDR3 is TGTGCCAGCAGCACCTATCACGGATCAGGTAACACCATATATTTT. Amino acid sequence: CASSTYHGSGNTIYF.

The V call is TRBV5-1, the J call TRBJ2-2; 8 nucleotides match TRBD2. Per the germline V gene, CDR1 is SGHRS and CDR2 is YFSETQ. The CDR3 contains 16 residues. Unmatched junction bases numbered 6, after V lost 2 bases and J lost 3 bases. The CDR3 nucleotides read TGCGCCAGCAGCTTAAGCGGGAGTGTGGACACCGGGGAGCTGTTTTTT. Translation gives CASSLSGSVDTGELFF.

In nucleotides, the CDR3 is TGCGCCAGCAGCCTACTTCACGGGATCTCAAGCAATCAGCCCCAGCATTTT. Translated, it gives CASSLLHGISSNQPQHF. The J gene is TRBJ1-5, the V gene TRBV4-3; D ambiguous. Between the trimmed V and J ends, which lost 4 bases and 1 base, there was a span of 17 bases. Germline CDR1 LGHNA, CDR2 YSLEER. The CDR3 sequence is 17 residues long.

The gene calls are TRBV30 and TRBJ1-2; 7 bases agree with TRBD1. V trimming: 2 bases; J trimming: 6 bases; junction bases outside the gene matches: 0. Germline-derived CDR1 and CDR2 are GTSNPN and SVGIG (reference sequence). This CDR3 contains 11 residues. CDR3 loop: CAWSQGDGYTF. DNA of the CDR3: TGTGCCTGGAGTCAGGGGGATGGCTACACCTTC.

This chain connects TRBV5-6 to TRBJ2-1; possibly TRBD1 for D (5 bases). With 1 base removed from V and 8 bases from J, the gap between germline ends came to 22 bases. This CDR3 comprises 17 residues. The germline V gene encodes CDR1 SGHDT and CDR2 YYEEEE. The CDR3 sequence: CASSLPTDITEDDEQFF. The DNA of the CDR3 is TGTGCCAGCAGCTTGCCGACAGACATTACCGAGGACGATGAGCAGTTCTTC.

The chain carries TRBV9 and TRBJ1-3; D ambiguous. The CDR3 has 15 residues. Germline CDR1 reads SGDLS; CDR2 reads YYNGEE. V was shortened by 2 bases and J by 0 bases, with 9 bases between the two germline ends. This chain's CDR3 is CASSVMGNSGNTIYF. The DNA for the CDR3 is TGTGCCAGCAGCGTTATGGGCAACTCTGGAAACACCATATATTTT.

This chain links TRBV28 with TRBJ1-2; D is unclear. The CDR3 runs to 13 residues. Trimming cost V 7 bases and J 6 bases, with 15 bases left between them. Germline values: CDR1 MDHEN, CDR2 SYDVKM. CDR3 coding DNA: TGTGCCAGCACCTCTCCCGGGCGGGATGGCTACACCTTC. Translating gives CASTSPGRDGYTF.

This rearrangement joins TRBV5-1 to TRBJ2-3; TRBD2 aligns across 11 bases. The CDR3 length is 18 residues. Per germline, CDR1 SGHRS and CDR2 YFSETQ. V lost 4 bases, J lost 0 bases, and 10 bases stayed unmatched. CDR3 residues: CASSLHGTSGSSTDTQYF. The CDR3 nucleotides read TGCGCCAGCAGCCTTCATGGGACTAGCGGTTCTAGCACAGATACGCAGTATTTT.

The chain has TRBV28 and TRBJ1-5; 9 bases are a match to TRBD1. This CDR3 is 16 amino acids long. After removal of 1 base from V and 2 bases from J, the junction contained 3 bases not matched to a gene. In germline, CDR1 is MDHEN, CDR2 SYDVKM. The CDR3 sequence: CASSLFRDRGNQPQHF. The CDR3 DNA is TGTGCCAGCAGTTTATTCCGGGACAGGGGCAATCAGCCCCAGCATTTT.